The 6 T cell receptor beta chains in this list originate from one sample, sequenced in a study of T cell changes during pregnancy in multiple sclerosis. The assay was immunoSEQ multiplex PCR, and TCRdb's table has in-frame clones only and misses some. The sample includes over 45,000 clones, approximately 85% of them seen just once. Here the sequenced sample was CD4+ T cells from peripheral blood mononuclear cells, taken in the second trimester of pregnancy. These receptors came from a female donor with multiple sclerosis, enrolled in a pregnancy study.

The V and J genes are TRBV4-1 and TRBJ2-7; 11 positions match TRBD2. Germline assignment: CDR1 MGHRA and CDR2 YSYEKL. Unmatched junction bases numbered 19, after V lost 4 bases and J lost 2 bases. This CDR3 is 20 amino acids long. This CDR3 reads CASSLSPGRKILAGAYEQYF. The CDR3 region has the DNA TGCGCCAGCAGCCTTAGCCCGGGACGGAAAATACTAGCGGGAGCCTACGAGCAGTACTTC.

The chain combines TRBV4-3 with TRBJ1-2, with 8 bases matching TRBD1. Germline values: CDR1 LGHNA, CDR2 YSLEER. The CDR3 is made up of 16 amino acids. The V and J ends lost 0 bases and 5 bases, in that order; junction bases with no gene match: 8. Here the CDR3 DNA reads TGCGCCAGCAGCCAAGATGTGGGACAGGAAGGTTATGGCTACACCTTC. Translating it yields CASSQDVGQEGYGYTF.

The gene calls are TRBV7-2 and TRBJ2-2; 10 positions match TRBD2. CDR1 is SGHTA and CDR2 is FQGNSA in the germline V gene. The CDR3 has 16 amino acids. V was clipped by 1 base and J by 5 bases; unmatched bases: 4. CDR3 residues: CASSLVSGLATGELFF. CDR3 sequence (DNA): TGTGCCAGCAGCTTAGTTTCGGGACTAGCGACCGGGGAGCTGTTTTTT.

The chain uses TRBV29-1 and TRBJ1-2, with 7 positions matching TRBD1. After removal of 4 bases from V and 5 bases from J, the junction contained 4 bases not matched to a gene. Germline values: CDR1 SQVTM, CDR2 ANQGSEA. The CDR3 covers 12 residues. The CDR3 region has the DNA TGCAGCGTTGTACAGGGGTGGTATGGCTACACCTTC. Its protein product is CSVVQGWYGYTF.

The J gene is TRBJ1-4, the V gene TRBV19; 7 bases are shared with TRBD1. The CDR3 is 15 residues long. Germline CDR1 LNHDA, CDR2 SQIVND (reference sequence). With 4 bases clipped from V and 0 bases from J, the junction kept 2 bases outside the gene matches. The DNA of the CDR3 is TGTGCCAGTAGTAAGGGGACAGCAACTAATGAAAAACTGTTTTTT. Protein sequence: CASSKGTATNEKLFF.

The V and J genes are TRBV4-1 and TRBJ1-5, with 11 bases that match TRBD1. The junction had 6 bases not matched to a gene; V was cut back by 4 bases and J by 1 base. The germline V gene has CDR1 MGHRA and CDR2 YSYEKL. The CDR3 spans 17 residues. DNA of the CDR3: TGCGCCAGCAGCCCCGATGGACAGGGGGCGAGCAATCAGCCCCAGCATTTT. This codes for CASSPDGQGASNQPQHF.